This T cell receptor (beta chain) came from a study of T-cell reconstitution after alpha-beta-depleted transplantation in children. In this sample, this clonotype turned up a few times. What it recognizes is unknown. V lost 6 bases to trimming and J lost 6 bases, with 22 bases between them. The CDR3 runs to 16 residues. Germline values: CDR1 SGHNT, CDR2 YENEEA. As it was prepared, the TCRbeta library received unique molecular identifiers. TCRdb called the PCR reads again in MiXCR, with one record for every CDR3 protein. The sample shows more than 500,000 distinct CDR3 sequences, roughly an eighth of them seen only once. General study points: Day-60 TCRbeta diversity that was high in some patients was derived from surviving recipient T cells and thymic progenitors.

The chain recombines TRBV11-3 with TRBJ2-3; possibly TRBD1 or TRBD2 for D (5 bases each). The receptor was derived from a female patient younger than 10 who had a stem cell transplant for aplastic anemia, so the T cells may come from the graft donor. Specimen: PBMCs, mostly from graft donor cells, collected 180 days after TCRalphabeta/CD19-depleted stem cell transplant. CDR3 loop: CASRGDPRRRWDTQYF. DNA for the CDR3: TGTGCCAGCAGGGGGGACCCACGCAGGCGCTGGGATACGCAGTATTTT.